These 3 T cell receptor beta chains originate from one sample sequenced in a study of beta chain features in type 1 diabetes. Regarding the study as a whole: TCRB CDR3s were moderately but significantly shorter in Type 1 diabetes patients in all four CD4+ subsets.

TCRB transcripts that were expressed got sequenced, as all of the isolated RNA had been reverse transcribed. Sequencing was performed with immunoSEQ multiplex PCR; in TCRdb, only in-frame clones are kept and a portion is missing. The sample includes 250,000 to 350,000 clones, 15% of them seen just once. What these receptors recognize is not known. Sequences were obtained from naive CD4+ T cells from blood. These receptors all come from a man aged 18-30 years with type 1 diabetes.

This clone was observed a few times. The V gene is TRBV6-5, the J gene TRBJ2-5; no clear D. V shed 8 bases and J shed 1 base, with 11 bases lying between them. CDR3 length equals 13 residues. Germline CDR1 MNHEY, CDR2 SVGAGI. For the CDR3, the DNA is TGTGCCAGCCGCCGCTGGGCCCAAGAGACCCAGTACTTC. It specifies CASRRWAQETQYF.

The sample holds a few counts of this clone. This rearrangement joins TRBV7-9 to TRBJ2-5, with D possibly TRBD1 on 6 matching bases. The CDR3 extends over 14 amino acids. V lost 5 bases and J 5 bases, leaving 15 bases between the germline ends. CDR1 SEHNR and CDR2 FQNEAQ come from the germline V gene (reference sequence). In DNA, the CDR3 is TGTGCCAGCAGCCGGACAGCTCGTACGGAGACCCAGTACTTC. This codes for CASSRTARTETQYF.

This chain uses TRBV7-9 with TRBJ2-7; D uncertain. The length of the CDR3 is 14 residues. V lost 1 base and J lost 0, with 7 bases in between. The germline V gene has CDR1 SEHNR and CDR2 FQNEAQ (reference sequence). The CDR3 region has the DNA TGTGCCAGCAGCTTAGAATATAACTCCTACGAGCAGTACTTC. Its translation: CASSLEYNSYEQYF.